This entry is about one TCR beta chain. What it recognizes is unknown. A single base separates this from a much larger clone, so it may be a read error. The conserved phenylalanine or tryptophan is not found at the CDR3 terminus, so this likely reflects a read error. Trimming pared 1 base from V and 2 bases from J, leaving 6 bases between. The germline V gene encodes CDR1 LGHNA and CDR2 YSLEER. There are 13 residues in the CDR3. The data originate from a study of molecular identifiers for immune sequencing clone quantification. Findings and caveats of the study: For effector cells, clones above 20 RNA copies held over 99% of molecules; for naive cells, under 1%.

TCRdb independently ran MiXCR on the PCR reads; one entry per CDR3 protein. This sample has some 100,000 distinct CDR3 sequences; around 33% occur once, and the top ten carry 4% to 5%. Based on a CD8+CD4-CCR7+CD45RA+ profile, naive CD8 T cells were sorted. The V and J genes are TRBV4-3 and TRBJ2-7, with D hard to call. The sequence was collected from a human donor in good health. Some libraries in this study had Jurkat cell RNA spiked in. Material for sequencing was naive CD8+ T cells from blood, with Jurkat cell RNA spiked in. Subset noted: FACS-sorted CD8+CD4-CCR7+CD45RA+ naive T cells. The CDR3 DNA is TGCGCCAGCAGCCAAGGGTCCGCCTACGAGCAGTACATC. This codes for CASSQGSAYEQYI.